The TCR beta chain under discussion was sequenced for a study of blood T cell repertoires in COVID-19. The CDR3 extends over 15 amino acids. J gave up 3 bases and V 5 bases, and 4 bases lay outside the gene matches. Germline-derived CDR1 and CDR2 are SGHRS and YFSETQ. The table came from immunoSEQ multiplex PCR; TCRdb's copy has only in-frame clones and leaves some out. The sample shows under 250,000 clones, approximately 88% of them seen only once. The sequence was collected from a man aged 60-69 years who had recovered from COVID-19. The rearrangement joins TRBV5-1 to TRBJ2-6, with 8 bases aligning to TRBD2. Material: peripheral blood. CDR3 residues: CASSLSGIGANVLTF. CDR3 nucleotide sequence: TGCGCCAGCAGTCTTAGCGGGATTGGGGCCAACGTCCTGACTTTC.